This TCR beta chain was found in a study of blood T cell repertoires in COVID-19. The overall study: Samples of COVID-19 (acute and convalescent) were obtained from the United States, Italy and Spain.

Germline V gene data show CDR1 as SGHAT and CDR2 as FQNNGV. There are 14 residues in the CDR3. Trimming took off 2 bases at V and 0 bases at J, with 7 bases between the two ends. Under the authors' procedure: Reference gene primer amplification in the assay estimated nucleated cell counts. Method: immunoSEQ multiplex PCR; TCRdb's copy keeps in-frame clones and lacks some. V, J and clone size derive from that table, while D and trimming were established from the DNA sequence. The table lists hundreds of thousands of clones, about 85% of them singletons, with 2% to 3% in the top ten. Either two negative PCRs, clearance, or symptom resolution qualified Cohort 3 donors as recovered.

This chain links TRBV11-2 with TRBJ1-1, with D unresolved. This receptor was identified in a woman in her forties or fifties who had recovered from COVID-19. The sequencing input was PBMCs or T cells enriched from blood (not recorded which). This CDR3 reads CASSLHNMNTEAFF. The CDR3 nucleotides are TGTGCCAGCAGCTTACACAACATGAACACTGAAGCTTTCTTT.